This T cell receptor (beta chain) was recovered during a study of OX40 agonist ivuxolimab in advanced cancers. Assay: immunoSEQ multiplex PCR; the TCRdb copy retains only in-frame clones and omits some. The table lists tens of thousands of clones, roughly 80% of them singletons. The J segment lost 2 bases and the V segment lost 2 bases, leaving 2 bases of the junction unmatched. Per the germline V gene, CDR1 is SGHNT and CDR2 is YYREEE (reference sequence). This CDR3 spans 15 amino acids. This clone was detected once. The input for sequencing was CD4+ or CD8+ T cells sorted from blood, taken in a trial of the OX40 agonist ivuxolimab. The receptor's source is an adult with an advanced solid tumor such as melanoma, head and neck, liver or kidney cancer. This chain joins TRBV5-4 and TRBJ2-3; 10 bases are a match to TRBD2. The CDR3 reads CASSFTSGNTDTQYF. In DNA form, the CDR3 reads TGTGCCAGCAGCTTCACTAGCGGGAACACAGATACGCAGTATTTT.